The table lists the clone carrying this T cell receptor beta chain with a few counts. The target antigen is unknown. Sequence at one end of the junction differs from germline and may be a read error. This sample was included in a study of CD8 T cells in ankylosing spondylitis. TCRdb fed the 5' RACE reads into MiXCR, producing one record per CDR3 protein. Counted here are 150,000 to 250,000 distinct CDR3 sequences, around 13% occurring once; the ten biggest clones make up approximately 15%. Study-wide points: A motif in TCR beta, a set of eight or nine highly homologous variants, appeared characteristic of ankylosing spondylitis blood.

This TCR was sampled from a male donor with ankylosing spondylitis or in good health (not recorded which). The specimen sequenced was blood, either unsorted or a sorted T cell fraction (not recorded which).

The CDR3 loop is CGAMVFEAFF. The CDR3 coding sequence is TGCGGTGCTATGGTCTTTGAAGCTTTCTTT. V gene TRBV20-1 combines with J gene TRBJ1-1; D is uncertain. The CDR3 is made up of 10 amino acids. Germline CDR1 DFQATT, CDR2 SNEGSKA (reference sequence).